This is a list of T cell receptor beta chains from one sample in a study of OX40 agonist ivuxolimab in advanced cancers. The assay was immunoSEQ multiplex PCR, and TCRdb's table has in-frame clones only and misses some. The sample gives about 76,000 clones, approximately 89% of which show up once; around 0.19% is in the top ten. Sequences were derived from CD4+ or CD8+ T cells sorted from blood, sampled in a trial of the OX40 agonist ivuxolimab. Receptor source: an adult with an advanced solid tumor such as melanoma, head and neck, liver or kidney cancer. CDR3s include the opening cysteine and the closing phenylalanine or tryptophan. D genes are given only for firm matches. The listing skips clone size in some rows; elsewhere it reads once, few, many or a size class.

v_gene: TRBV9; d_gene: TRBD2; j_gene: TRBJ2-7; abundance: NA; CDR3aa: CASSVGLAGYEQYF; CDR3nt: TGTGCCAGCAGCGTAGGGCTAGCGGGCTACGAGCAGTACTTC
v_gene: TRBV5-1; d_gene: TRBD2; j_gene: TRBJ2-5; abundance: NA; CDR3aa: CASSRASGSGETQYF; CDR3nt: TGCGCCAGCAGCAGGGCTAGCGGGTCGGGAGAGACCCAGTACTTC
v_gene: TRBV6-1; d_gene: NA; j_gene: TRBJ2-6; abundance: once; CDR3aa: CASSVAGGANVLTF; CDR3nt: TGTGCCAGCTCGGTGGCAGGTGGGGCCAACGTCCTGACTTTC
v_gene: TRBV7-2; d_gene: TRBD2; j_gene: TRBJ2-1; abundance: NA; CDR3aa: CASRGALAGGSYNEQFF; CDR3nt: TGTGCCAGCAGGGGGGCCTTAGCGGGAGGATCCTACAATGAGCAGTTCTTC
v_gene: TRBV5-1; d_gene: NA; j_gene: TRBJ2-3; abundance: NA; CDR3aa: CASSPGRVTDTQYF; CDR3nt: TGCGCCAGCAGCCCCGGCAGGGTGACGGATACGCAGTATTTT
v_gene: TRBV28; d_gene: TRBD1; j_gene: TRBJ1-3; abundance: NA; CDR3aa: CASRTTGSGNTIYF; CDR3nt: TGTGCCAGCAGAACGACAGGGTCTGGAAACACCATATATTTT
v_gene: TRBV9; d_gene: TRBD1; j_gene: TRBJ2-7; abundance: NA; CDR3aa: CASSVGGGPGEQYF; CDR3nt: TGTGCCAGCAGCGTAGGAGGGGGCCCGGGGGAGCAGTACTTC
v_gene: TRBV5-1; d_gene: NA; j_gene: TRBJ2-7; abundance: NA; CDR3aa: CASSFDSSYEQYF; CDR3nt: TGCGCCAGCAGCTTTGACAGCTCCTACGAGCAGTACTTC
v_gene: TRBV7-2; d_gene: TRBD2; j_gene: TRBJ2-1; abundance: NA; CDR3aa: CASSFAPSGGMNEQFF; CDR3nt: TGTGCCAGCAGCTTCGCGCCTAGCGGGGGGATGAATGAGCAGTTCTTC
v_gene: TRBV30; d_gene: TRBD1; j_gene: TRBJ2-2; abundance: NA; CDR3aa: CAWRRGQGNTGELFF; CDR3nt: TGTGCCTGGCGGAGGGGACAGGGGAACACCGGGGAGCTGTTTTTT
v_gene: TRBV9; d_gene: NA; j_gene: TRBJ2-1; abundance: NA; CDR3aa: CASSVEVGQTQQFF; CDR3nt: TGTGCCAGCAGCGTAGAAGTTGGGCAGACGCAGCAGTTCTTC
v_gene: TRBV28; d_gene: NA; j_gene: TRBJ1-2; abundance: NA; CDR3aa: CASSPHQPNYGYTF; CDR3nt: TGTGCCAGCAGTCCGCACCAGCCGAACTATGGCTACACCTTC
v_gene: TRBV19; d_gene: TRBD2; j_gene: TRBJ2-1; abundance: NA; CDR3aa: CASSIEAVGDYIYNEQFF; CDR3nt: TGTGCCAGTAGTATAGAAGCTGTCGGGGACTATATCTACAATGAGCAGTTCTTC
v_gene: TRBV11-3; d_gene: NA; j_gene: TRBJ2-5; abundance: NA; CDR3aa: CASSFTGLGTQYF; CDR3nt: TGTGCCAGCAGCTTCACAGGGTTGGGGACCCAGTACTTC
v_gene: TRBV6-5; d_gene: TRBD1; j_gene: TRBJ1-1; abundance: NA; CDR3aa: CASNRGLSNTEAFF; CDR3nt: TGTGCCAGCAACAGGGGGCTTTCGAACACTGAAGCTTTCTTT
v_gene: TRBV10-1; d_gene: NA; j_gene: TRBJ1-2; abundance: NA; CDR3aa: CASSPGLQYGYTF; CDR3nt: TGCGCCAGCAGCCCGGGACTTCAATATGGCTACACCTTC
v_gene: TRBV5-1; d_gene: NA; j_gene: TRBJ1-2; abundance: NA; CDR3aa: CASSGPGTNYGYTF; CDR3nt: TGCGCCAGCAGCGGTCCGGGAACTAACTATGGCTACACCTTC
v_gene: TRBV28; d_gene: NA; j_gene: TRBJ2-7; abundance: NA; CDR3aa: CASSLSSRVVAQYF; CDR3nt: TGTGCCAGCAGTTTATCCTCGAGGGTCGTTGCGCAGTACTTC
v_gene: TRBV5-6; d_gene: NA; j_gene: TRBJ1-4; abundance: NA; CDR3aa: CASSLAGPMNEKLFF; CDR3nt: TGTGCCAGCAGCTTGGCCGGGCCGATGAATGAAAAACTGTTTTTT
v_gene: TRBV6-1; d_gene: TRBD1; j_gene: TRBJ2-7; abundance: NA; CDR3aa: CASRPGQGVYEQYF; CDR3nt: TGTGCCAGCAGGCCGGGACAGGGGGTCTACGAGCAGTACTTC
v_gene: TRBV18; d_gene: NA; j_gene: TRBJ2-7; abundance: NA; CDR3aa: CASSPDGSYEQYF; CDR3nt: TGTGCCAGCTCACCAGACGGCTCGTACGAGCAGTACTTC